This TCR beta chain was sequenced in a study of shared clonotypes between healthy human individuals. Findings and caveats of the study: Memory subsets generally showed smaller estimated richness than naive subsets did.

Assay used: immunoSEQ multiplex PCR; TCRdb lists only in-frame clones, some missing. Of about 2.1 million clones in the sample, just under 95% were seen once. Naive CD8 cells lacked CD45RO and underwent positive selection for CCR7, leaving out terminally differentiated effector memory CD45RA+ cells. As regards this clone: Its antigen is undetermined.

The CDR3 is made up of 14 amino acids. CDR1 MNHEY and CDR2 SMNVEV come from the germline V gene (reference sequence). The sequence came from a young man in good health. Some clones in this sample may be carry-over from other donors' samples. V gene TRBV27 combines with J gene TRBJ2-5, with 7 bases fitting TRBD1. The J call may be mistaken, given a closer DNA end match to TRBJ2-7. Material for sequencing was naive CD8+ T cells from PBMCs. The DNA of the CDR3 is TGTGCCAGCAGTTCCCGACAGGGCCCCCACGAGCAGTACTTC. It yields the protein CASSSRQGPHEQYF.